The 26 T cell receptor beta chains below come from one sample, sequenced in a study of cytomegalovirus exposure and HLA in healthy donors. The study ran its PCR with 60 Vbeta and 13 Jbeta primers. Sequenced by immunoSEQ multiplex PCR; TCRdb stores in-frame clones only, minus some. The table lists roughly 180,000 clones, roughly 9.4% of them singletons. The sequenced sample was PBMCs. The source of these receptors is a woman aged 25 to 39 in good health and CMV-seropositive.

This clone was counted between two and nine times. The V and J genes are TRBV2 and TRBJ2-7, with TRBD1 as a possible D gene (5 bases). CDR1 and CDR2 (germline): SNHLY, FYNNEI. Trimming stripped 7 bases from V and 1 base from J, with 14 bases between. The CDR3 has 14 residues. For the CDR3, the DNA is TGTGCCAGCAAGGTGGGCAGGGCTTCCTACGAGCAGTACTTC. Amino acid sequence: CASKVGRASYEQYF. The whole variable domain, remainder taken from reference TRBV2 and TRBJ2-7, is EPEVTQTPSHQVTQMGQEVILRCVPISNHLYFYWYRQILGQKVEFLVSFYNNEISEKSEIFDDQFSVERPDGSNFTLKIRSTKLEDSAMYFCASKVGRASYEQYFGPGTRLTVT.

With respect to this clone: The germline gene is not matched at one end of the junction; a read error may be the cause. CDR3 amino acids: CASSLSPPGGGTLVF. DNA for the CDR3: TGTGCCAGCAGCTTAAGCCCCCCGGGGGGCGGTACGCTCGTCTTC. This chain links TRBV7-3 with TRBJ2-1, with D maybe TRBD2 (7 bases). Germline CDR1 and CDR2: SGHTA and FQGTGA. The CDR3 is made up of 15 amino acids.

V and J are TRBV11-2 and TRBJ1-3; D call uncertain. The CDR3 extends over 14 amino acids. Trimming took off 4 bases at V and 0 bases at J, with 7 bases between the two ends. Germline CDR1 SGHAT, CDR2 FQNNGV. The CDR3 DNA reads as TGTGCCAGCAGCTCAGGTATCTCTGGAAACACCATATATTTT. Protein sequence: CASSSGISGNTIYF.

This clone has ten or more counts. J is TRBJ2-7 and V is TRBV4-1; the match to TRBD2 covers 12 bases. CDR3 length: 17 amino acids. Looked up from germline, CDR1 is MGHRA and CDR2 is YSYEKL. The V segment lost 1 base and the J segment 3 bases; nucleotides outside the gene matches: 7. The CDR3 is CASSQGASGRVGYEQYF. The CDR3 region has the DNA TGCGCCAGCAGCCAAGGGGCTAGCGGGAGGGTAGGCTACGAGCAGTACTTC.

CDR3 DNA: TGTGCCAGTAGTAGACAGGGAGTCGGGTATGGCTACACCTTC. As protein: CASSRQGVGYGYTF. V gene TRBV19 combines with J gene TRBJ1-2, with 7 bases aligning to TRBD1. The CDR3 length is 14 residues. J gave up 5 bases and V 4 bases, and 7 bases lay outside the gene matches. Germline CDR1 reads LNHDA; CDR2 reads SQIVND (reference sequence).

The rearrangement uses TRBV29-1 and TRBJ2-1; D is unresolved. The CDR3 length is 13 residues. The V gene's germline CDR1 is SQVTM and CDR2 ANQGSEA. V lost 7 bases, J lost 0 bases, and 10 bases lay in between. CDR3 sequence (DNA): TGCAGCGATACCGAGAGCTCCTACAATGAGCAGTTCTTC. This translates into CSDTESSYNEQFF.

This clone appeared once. The V gene is TRBV9, the J gene TRBJ1-1; tentative D call: TRBD1 (5 bases). This CDR3 region has 17 residues. V lost 0 bases to trimming and J lost 6 bases, with 21 bases between them. CDR1 and CDR2 (germline): SGDLS, YYNGEE. Here the CDR3 DNA reads TGTGCCAGCAGCGTAGCTACCGGGGGGAGGGGTCGGTCTGAAGCTTTCTTT. It translates to CASSVATGGRGRSEAFF.

The V and J genes are TRBV10-3 and TRBJ2-7; 7 bases match TRBD1. J gave up 2 bases and V 5 bases, and 6 bases lay outside the gene matches. The CDR3 is 14 residues long. Germline loops: CDR1 ENHRY, CDR2 SYGVKD. CDR3 sequence: CAISRDRTTYEQYF. CDR3 sequence (DNA): TGTGCCATCAGTAGGGACAGAACTACCTACGAGCAGTACTTC.

In its sample, this clone was seen a few times. The V and J genes are TRBV9 and TRBJ1-5; D ambiguous. With 4 bases removed from V and 1 base from J, the gap between germline ends came to 12 bases. The CDR3 runs 15 residues. CDR1 and CDR2 from the germline V gene are SGDLS and YYNGEE. The CDR3 DNA is TGTGCCAGCAGCCCCGACCCACAGAGCAATCAGCCCCAGCATTTT. It is translated as CASSPDPQSNQPQHF. Combining the CDR3 with reference TRBV9 and TRBJ1-5 gives the whole variable domain DSGVTQTPKHLITATGQRVTLRCSPRSGDLSVYWYQQSLDQGLQFLIQYYNGEERAKGNILERFSAQQFPDLHSELNLSSLELGDSALYFCASSPDPQSNQPQHFGDGTRLSIL.

This clone appeared a few times. CDR3 sequence (DNA): TGTGCCAGCAGGGCCCCCCCCGGGACAGGGACCTACGAGCAGTACTTC. Protein product: CASRAPPGTGTYEQYF. The V call is TRBV2, the J call TRBJ2-7; 9 bases align to TRBD1. The CDR3 totals 16 residues. Germline trimming cut 6 bases from V and 2 bases from J; bases unmatched to any gene: 11. Germline V gene lookup returns CDR1 SNHLY and CDR2 FYNNEI. The full variable domain, its missing parts supplied by reference TRBV2 and TRBJ2-7, is EPEVTQTPSHQVTQMGQEVILRCVPISNHLYFYWYRQILGQKVEFLVSFYNNEISEKSEIFDDQFSVERPDGSNFTLKIRSTKLEDSAMYFCASRAPPGTGTYEQYFGPGTRLTVT.

This clone was recorded a few times. The chain couples TRBV19 to TRBJ2-1; TRBD2 is a possible D gene (6 bases). V lost 1 base, J lost 8 bases, and 9 bases lay in between. The CDR3 sequence is 13 residues long. CDR1 and CDR2 (germline): LNHDA, SQIVND (reference sequence). The CDR3 nucleotides read TGTGCCAGTAGTATAGGGGGACTGTATGAGCAGTTCTTC. Its translation: CASSIGGLYEQFF. The complete variable domain, with remaining parts taken from reference TRBV19 and TRBJ2-1, reads DGGITQSPKYLFRKEGQNVTLSCEQNLNHDAMYWYRQDPGQGLRLIYYSQIVNDFQKGDIAEGYSVSREKKESFPLTVTSAQKNPTAFYLCASSIGGLYEQFFGPGTRLTVL.

The chain has TRBV19 and TRBJ2-1, with TRBD2 matching over 8 bases. Germline CDR1 is LNHDA and CDR2 is SQIVND (reference sequence). Unmatched junction bases numbered 13, after V lost 4 bases and J lost 2 bases. This CDR3 is built from 18 residues. The CDR3 spells CASSRLAHGRATYNEQFF. CDR3 in DNA: TGTGCCAGTAGTAGATTAGCACACGGGAGGGCCACCTACAATGAGCAGTTCTTC.

The sample holds a few counts of this clone. CDR3 loop: CASRVQGANSPLHF. In DNA form, the CDR3 reads TGTGCCAGCAGGGTACAGGGGGCTAATTCACCCCTCCACTTT. The chain uses TRBV2 and TRBJ1-6; 9 bases are a match to TRBD1. From germline, CDR1 is SNHLY and CDR2 FYNNEI. CDR3 length equals 14 residues. V shed 6 bases, J shed 6 bases, and the junction held 3 bases outside the gene matches.

The chain carries TRBV5-1 and TRBJ2-3; TRBD2 matches at 10 bases. With 2 bases clipped from V and 4 bases from J, the junction kept 4 bases outside the gene matches. There are 15 residues in the CDR3. Germline values: CDR1 SGHRS, CDR2 YFSETQ. DNA of the CDR3: TGCGCCAGCAGCTTTAGGCTAGCGGGAGCAGATACGCAGTATTTT. Amino acid sequence: CASSFRLAGADTQYF.

This sequence joins TRBV5-6 and TRBJ2-7, with 10 positions matching TRBD2. J lost 3 bases, V lost 3 bases, and 6 bases had no gene match. Looked up from germline, CDR1 is SGHDT and CDR2 is YYEEEE. CDR3 length: 15 amino acids. The CDR3 region has the DNA TGTGCCAGCAGCTCGATAGCTAGCGGGAGCTACGAGCAGTACTTC. This translates into CASSSIASGSYEQYF.

This clone was seen a few times. The chain uses TRBV7-9 and TRBJ2-5; possible D gene TRBD1, 6 bases. V lost 3 bases and J 6 bases, leaving 14 bases between the germline ends. This CDR3 comprises 14 residues. The germline V gene has CDR1 SEHNR and CDR2 FQNEAQ (reference sequence). The CDR3 DNA sequence: TGTGCCAGCAGCTTTATGGACAGCCGTCAGACCCAGTACTTC. It codes for CASSFMDSRQTQYF.

The gene calls are TRBV2 and TRBJ2-3, with 7 bases identical to TRBD2. From germline, CDR1 is SNHLY and CDR2 FYNNEI. This CDR3 has 14 amino acids. J was trimmed by 2 bases and V by 7 bases; bases with no gene match: 6. CDR3 amino acids: CASNREVNTDTQYF. CDR3 DNA: TGTGCCAGCAACCGGGAGGTTAACACAGATACGCAGTATTTT. The whole variable domain, filled in from reference TRBV2 and TRBJ2-3, reads EPEVTQTPSHQVTQMGQEVILRCVPISNHLYFYWYRQILGQKVEFLVSFYNNEISEKSEIFDDQFSVERPDGSNFTLKIRSTKLEDSAMYFCASNREVNTDTQYFGPGTRLTVL.

This clone has a single count. The J gene is TRBJ2-1, the V gene TRBV19, with unresolved D. Trimming left V 6 bases short and J 5 bases short, with 14 bases between. From germline, CDR1 is LNHDA and CDR2 SQIVND (reference sequence). The CDR3 covers 14 residues. CDR3: CASRYYSWDNEQFF. As DNA, the CDR3 is TGTGCCAGTAGATACTATTCTTGGGACAATGAGCAGTTCTTC.

This clone turned up a few times. The chain joins TRBV18 to TRBJ1-1; no firm D call. The CDR3 length is 18 residues. CDR1 KGHSH and CDR2 LQKENI come from the germline V gene. The V and J ends lost 4 bases and 0 bases respectively, with 21 bases between them. In DNA form, the CDR3 reads TGTGCCAGCTCACTATACAAAGGAGAGAGATTATTGAACACTGAAGCTTTCTTT. Its translation: CASSLYKGERLLNTEAFF.

The V call is TRBV6-6, the J call TRBJ2-7, with 7 nucleotides matching TRBD1. V lost 0 bases to trimming and J lost 1 base; unmatched junction nucleotides: 3. The CDR3 sequence is 15 residues long. The germline gives CDR1 MNHNY, CDR2 SVGAGI (reference sequence). Written as DNA, the CDR3 is TGTGCCAGCAGTTACTCACAGGGGAAGTCCTACGAGCAGTACTTC. This translates into CASSYSQGKSYEQYF.

This clone was counted a few times. V usage is TRBV9 and J usage is TRBJ2-5, with D hard to call. Germline CDR1 SGDLS, CDR2 YYNGEE. The CDR3 consists of 14 residues. V lost 0 bases to trimming and J lost 0 bases, with 6 bases between them. CDR3 nucleotide sequence: TGTGCCAGCAGCGTAGTTCCCTACCAAGAGACCCAGTACTTC. Translation: CASSVVPYQETQYF.

This clone came up a few times. The chain joins TRBV5-6 to TRBJ2-4, with D maybe TRBD1 (5 bases). The V and J ends lost 1 base and 8 bases respectively, with 7 bases between them. The CDR3 length is 12 residues. The V gene's germline CDR1 is SGHDT and CDR2 YYEEEE. The DNA for the CDR3 is TGTGCCAGCAGCTTGATAGGGGACATTCAGTACTTC. Protein: CASSLIGDIQYF.

The V and J genes are TRBV6-1 and TRBJ2-5, with 7 bases identical to TRBD1. V shed 9 bases, J shed 7 bases, and the junction held 11 bases outside the gene matches. The V gene's germline CDR1 is MNHNS and CDR2 SASEGT. There are 13 residues in the CDR3. The CDR3 DNA follows: TGTGCCAGTATGAGACAGGGCGAGGGGACCCAGTACTTC. It translates to CASMRQGEGTQYF.

This rearrangement joins TRBV4-1 to TRBJ2-3; 8 bases agree with TRBD2. The CDR3 is 18 residues long. Germline CDR1 and CDR2: MGHRA and YSYEKL. V shed 4 bases, J shed 0 bases, and the junction held 12 bases outside the gene matches. The CDR3 DNA reads as TGCGCCAGCAGCCTCAGGGTCGCGATAGCGGGAAGCACAGATACGCAGTATTTT. The encoded protein is CASSLRVAIAGSTDTQYF.

This chain connects TRBV6-6 to TRBJ1-1, with D unresolved. Trimming shortened V by 0 bases and J by 3 bases, and 8 bases separated the two germline ends. Germline-derived CDR1 and CDR2 are MNHNY and SVGAGI (reference sequence). This CDR3 contains 14 residues. This CDR3 is CASSYSIRDTEAFF. Here the CDR3 DNA reads TGTGCCAGCAGTTACTCTATTCGGGACACTGAAGCTTTCTTT.

This clone occurred a few times. Other DNA sequences in this specimen translate into the identical CDR3. The chain carries TRBV30 and TRBJ2-3; the match to TRBD2 covers 10 bases. The V gene's germline CDR1 is GTSNPN and CDR2 SVGIG (reference sequence). The CDR3 has 17 amino acids. V gave up 0 bases and J gave up 5 bases; unmatched junction bases: 11. Here the CDR3 DNA reads TGTGCCTGGAGTGTCATCCGGCTAGCGGGAGCAAAAGATACGCAGTATTTT. This translates into CAWSVIRLAGAKDTQYF.